The 8 T cell receptor beta chains in this list originate from one sample, sequenced in a study of radiotherapy plus CTLA-4 blockade in lung cancer. TCRdb's copy holds only in-frame clones and misses some; the assay was immunoSEQ multiplex PCR. The sample comprises about 38,000 clones, over 65% of which are singletons, and less than 9% rests with the top ten. The sample here was peripheral blood, taken from a patient treated with radiotherapy plus ipilimumab. These receptors came from a human donor with non-small cell lung cancer who had stable disease on radiotherapy plus ipilimumab.

The CDR3 nucleotides read TGTGCCAGCAGCGTAGGAAGAAAGATGGACGCTAGCACAGATACGCAGTATTTT. Its protein is CASSVGRKMDASTDTQYF. This rearrangement joins TRBV9 to TRBJ2-3; D not certain. The V end lost 0 bases, the J end lost 0 bases, and 17 bases lay between the germline ends. This CDR3 is 18 amino acids long. The germline V gene has CDR1 SGDLS and CDR2 YYNGEE.

This clone was found a few times. This chain links TRBV13 with TRBJ1-1; 7 nucleotides align to TRBD1. From germline, CDR1 is PRHDT and CDR2 FYEKMQ (reference sequence). The CDR3 spans 13 residues. J gave up 11 bases and V 1 base, and 7 bases lay outside the gene matches. CDR3 DNA: TGTGCCAGCAGCTTAGTACAGGGGCTTGAGGCTTTCTTT. It translates to CASSLVQGLEAFF.

The chain couples TRBV5-4 to TRBJ1-6; D is uncertain. V was trimmed by 4 bases and J by 13 bases, leaving 12 bases between them. This CDR3 contains 12 residues. CDR1 SGHNT and CDR2 YYREEE come from the germline V gene (reference sequence). The CDR3 region has the DNA TGTGCCAGCAGCAGGGAGGCGTCGCCCCTCCACTTT. It translates to CASSREASPLHF.

There are a few counts of this clone. The chain employs TRBV29-1 and TRBJ1-4; D possibly corresponds to TRBD1 (5 bases). CDR1 and CDR2 from the germline V gene are SQVTM and ANQGSEA. CDR3 length equals 13 residues. Trimming shortened V by 0 bases and J by 8 bases, and 10 bases separated the two germline ends. The CDR3 coding sequence is TGCAGCGTTGAAGACCGGGGCTTCGAAAAACTGTTTTTT. Encoded protein: CSVEDRGFEKLFF. The full variable domain, rest sourced from reference TRBV29-1 and TRBJ1-4, is SAVISQKPSRDICQRGTSLTIQCQVDSQVTMMFWYRQQPGQSLTLIATANQGSEATYESGFVIDKFPISRPNLTFSTLTVSNMSPEDSSIYLCSVEDRGFEKLFFGSGTQLSVL.

This chain connects TRBV7-2 to TRBJ2-2, with 7 bases that match TRBD2. The length of the CDR3 is 15 residues. J gave up 2 bases and V 3 bases, and 3 bases lay outside the gene matches. CDR1 is SGHTA and CDR2 is FQGNSA in the germline V gene. The CDR3 DNA reads as TGTGCCAGCAGCTTCGGGACTACCAACACCGGGGAGCTGTTTTTT. This codes for CASSFGTTNTGELFF.

This chain joins TRBV28 and TRBJ1-5; 8 bases are a match to TRBD1. The germline V gene has CDR1 MDHEN and CDR2 SYDVKM. The CDR3 is 14 residues long. The J segment lost 2 bases and the V segment lost 5 bases, leaving 2 bases of the junction unmatched. CDR3 sequence reads: CASSPGGGNQPQHF. DNA for the CDR3: TGTGCCAGCAGTCCAGGGGGCGGCAATCAGCCCCAGCATTTT.

The V gene is TRBV6-6, the J gene TRBJ1-1; D gene unclear. This CDR3 has 13 amino acids. Trimming left V 7 bases short and J 1 base short, with 10 bases between. Germline assignment: CDR1 MNHNY and CDR2 SVGAGI (reference sequence). The chain's CDR3 is CASILPGNTEAFF. CDR3 nucleotides: TGTGCCAGCATTCTCCCGGGGAACACTGAAGCTTTCTTT.

The chain recombines TRBV30 with TRBJ1-1, with unresolved D. Trimming pared 2 bases from V and 0 bases from J, leaving 16 bases between. This CDR3 has 16 residues. Germline-derived CDR1 and CDR2 are GTSNPN and SVGIG (reference sequence). CDR3 DNA: TGTGCCTGGAGTCCAATACAGAGGAGCTTGAACACTGAAGCTTTCTTT. As protein: CAWSPIQRSLNTEAFF.